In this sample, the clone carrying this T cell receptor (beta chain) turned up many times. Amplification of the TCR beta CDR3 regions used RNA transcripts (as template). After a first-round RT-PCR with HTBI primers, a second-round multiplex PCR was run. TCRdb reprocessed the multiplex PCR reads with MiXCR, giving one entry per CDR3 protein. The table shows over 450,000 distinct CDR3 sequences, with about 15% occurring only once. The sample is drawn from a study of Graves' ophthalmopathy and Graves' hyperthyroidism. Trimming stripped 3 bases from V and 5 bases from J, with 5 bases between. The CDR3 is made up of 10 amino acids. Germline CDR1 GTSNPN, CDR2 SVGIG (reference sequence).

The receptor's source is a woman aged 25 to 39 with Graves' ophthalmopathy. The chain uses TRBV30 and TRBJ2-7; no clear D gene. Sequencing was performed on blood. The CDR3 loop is CAWRGNEQYF. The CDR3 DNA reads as TGTGCCTGGAGGGGGAACGAGCAGTACTTC. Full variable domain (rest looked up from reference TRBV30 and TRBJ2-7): SQTIHQWPATLVQPVGSPLSLECTVEGTSNPNLYWYRQAAGRGLQLLFYSVGIGQISSEVPQNLSASRPQDRQFILSSKKLLLSDSGFYLCAWRGNEQYFGPGTRLTVT.